The 5 T cell receptor beta chains below were found in one sample sequenced in a study of Ad26.COV2.S vaccination and SARS-CoV-2 variants. Specified treatment: about 20 received Ad26.COV2.S at low or high dose, single or two shots; several received placebo; per-sample allocation not given. All samples were drawn on day 63, counting from the first vaccine or placebo injection. Clones were read by immunoSEQ multiplex PCR, and TCRdb kept only the in-frame ones, dropping some. Seen here are hundreds of thousands of clones, roughly 90% observed once, and the top ten hold about 1.5%. Material: peripheral blood, obtained in a trial of Ad26.COV2.S vaccine versus placebo. The receptors were gathered from a person aged 18-65 years who received the Ad26.COV2.S COVID-19 vaccine or a placebo.

The chain has TRBV30 and TRBJ2-3; D is perhaps TRBD2 (6 bases). The germline CDR1 and CDR2 sequences are GTSNPN and SVGIG (reference sequence). Trimming pared 2 bases from V and 5 bases from J, leaving 11 bases between. This CDR3 has 13 residues. CDR3 residues: CAWSPGTGDTQYF. The DNA for the CDR3 is TGTGCCTGGAGTCCCGGGACTGGAGATACGCAGTATTTT.

This chain connects TRBV27 to TRBJ2-7; D remains unclear. V lost 2 bases and J 3 bases, leaving 8 bases between the germline ends. CDR3 size: 13 residues. Per germline, CDR1 MNHEY and CDR2 SMNVEV (reference sequence). The chain's CDR3 is CASSLEPLYEQYF. The CDR3 DNA follows: TGTGCCAGCAGTTTAGAACCCCTCTACGAGCAGTACTTC.

The genes are TRBV2 and TRBJ2-2, with 10 bases identical to TRBD1. The V gene end was trimmed by 6 bases and the J gene end by 5 bases; junction bases not matched to a gene: 6. The CDR3 extends over 15 amino acids. Germline V gives CDR1 SNHLY, CDR2 FYNNEI. CDR3 amino acids: CASRGDRGRTGELFF. The CDR3 bases are TGTGCCAGCAGGGGGGACAGGGGACGAACCGGGGAGCTGTTTTTT. The complete variable domain, with remaining parts taken from reference TRBV2 and TRBJ2-2, reads EPEVTQTPSHQVTQMGQEVILRCVPISNHLYFYWYRQILGQKVEFLVSFYNNEISEKSEIFDDQFSVERPDGSNFTLKIRSTKLEDSAMYFCASRGDRGRTGELFFGEGSRLTVL.

This clone was seen more than once but under ten times. Other DNA variants within this sample encode the same CDR3. The J gene is TRBJ2-5, the V gene TRBV13; D is unclear. V lost 2 bases and J 1 base, leaving 2 bases between the germline ends. The V gene's germline CDR1 is PRHDT and CDR2 FYEKMQ (reference sequence). The CDR3 runs 12 residues. CDR3 in DNA: TGTGCCAGCAGCTTACTCCAAGAGACCCAGTACTTC. Translating it yields CASSLLQETQYF.

This clone was seen just once. This chain connects TRBV10-1 to TRBJ2-7; 7 positions match TRBD1. Germline assignment: CDR1 WNHNN and CDR2 SYGVQD (reference sequence). V lost 0 bases, J lost 5 bases, and 7 bases stayed unmatched. CDR3 length equals 15 residues. CDR3: CASSESEGASNEQYF. Written as DNA, the CDR3 is TGCGCCAGCAGTGAGTCAGAGGGGGCGAGCAACGAGCAGTACTTC.